Listed below are T cell receptor beta chains from one sample, sequenced in a study of shared clonotypes between healthy human individuals. Measured with immunoSEQ multiplex PCR; TCRdb has only the in-frame clones, and not every one. Of just over 2,000,000 clones listed, about 95% are singletons. Sequencing used naive CD8+ T cells sorted from blood. The receptor set was obtained from a man younger than 35 in good health. Both conserved end residues are part of each CDR3. Fields, in order: clone size, J gene, D gene, V gene, CDR3 protein, CDR3 DNA. D genes are given only for firm matches. Clone size is stated in some rows and not others, as once, few, many or a class when expanded.

size: NA; J: TRBJ2-7; D: TRBD2; V: TRBV7-9; CDR3: CASSPQTSGSLYEQYF; DNA: TGTGCCAGCAGCCCACAGACTAGCGGGAGCCTCTACGAGCAGTACTTC
size: NA; J: TRBJ2-3; D: NA; V: TRBV6-5; CDR3: CASSYGAASSTDTQYF; DNA: TGTGCCAGCAGTTACGGGGCCGCGTCTAGCACAGATACGCAGTATTTT
size: NA; J: TRBJ2-2; D: NA; V: TRBV9; CDR3: CASSSGRREAGELFF; DNA: TGTGCCAGCAGCAGTGGCCGGCGTGAGGCCGGGGAGCTGTTTTTT
size: NA; J: TRBJ2-7; D: NA; V: TRBV29-1; CDR3: CSVEDQGGYEQYF; DNA: TGCAGCGTTGAAGATCAGGGGGGCTACGAGCAGTACTTC
size: NA; J: TRBJ2-7; D: NA; V: TRBV5-1; CDR3: CASSSNRGVGEQYF; DNA: TGCGCCAGCAGCTCAAATCGGGGAGTGGGCGAGCAGTACTTC
size: once; J: TRBJ1-1; D: NA; V: TRBV28; CDR3: CASSTRTGDTEAFF; DNA: TGTGCCAGCAGTACGCGGACGGGCGACACTGAAGCTTTCTTT
size: once; J: TRBJ2-7; D: NA; V: TRBV5-1; CDR3: CASSLVASYEQYF; DNA: TGCGCCAGCAGCTTGGTGGCATCCTACGAGCAGTACTTC
size: NA; J: TRBJ2-7; D: NA; V: TRBV6-6; CDR3: CASSYGQDRYEQYF; DNA: TGTGCCAGCAGTTACGGACAAGACCGCTACGAGCAGTACTTC
size: few; J: TRBJ2-7; D: NA; V: TRBV5-4; CDR3: CASSLAGRSYEQYF; DNA: TGTGCCAGCAGCTTGGCGGGGCGGTCCTACGAGCAGTACTTC
size: NA; J: TRBJ2-7; D: NA; V: TRBV10-3; CDR3: CAISGTAYEQYF; DNA: TGTGCCATCAGTGGGACAGCCTACGAGCAGTACTTC
size: NA; J: TRBJ2-7; D: TRBD1; V: TRBV13; CDR3: CASSSPTGQTYEQYF; DNA: TGTGCCAGCAGCTCCCCGACAGGGCAAACCTACGAGCAGTACTTC
size: NA; J: TRBJ2-1; D: NA; V: TRBV7-6; CDR3: CASSLEDPSWGYNEQFF; DNA: TGTGCCAGCAGCTTAGAAGACCCTTCGTGGGGTTACAATGAGCAGTTCTTC
size: NA; J: TRBJ2-7; D: NA; V: TRBV7-9; CDR3: CASSTDFRNGYEQYF; DNA: TGTGCCAGCAGCACGGATTTCAGGAACGGCTACGAGCAGTACTTC
size: NA; J: TRBJ2-7; D: NA; V: TRBV4-3; CDR3: CASSWGTDLGDEQYF; DNA: TGCGCCAGCAGCTGGGGAACCGACTTAGGGGACGAGCAGTACTTC
size: NA; J: TRBJ1-3; D: NA; V: TRBV5-6; CDR3: CASSLESHSGNTIYF; DNA: TGTGCCAGCAGCTTGGAATCCCACTCTGGAAACACCATATATTTT